This record covers a single TCR beta chain. This entry is derived from a study of graft-versus-host responses after intestinal transplantation. The wider study: Each recipient received anti-thymocyte globulin induction, then tacrolimus and steroids for two to three years.

The germline CDR1 and CDR2 sequences are MNHEY and SMNVEV (reference sequence). V was clipped by 8 bases and J by 9 bases, with 14 bases between them. This CDR3 has 12 residues. Some clones are missing from TCRdb's copy, which holds only in-frame ones; the method was immunoSEQ multiplex PCR. The sample includes 14,000 or so clones, about 89% of them seen just once. The V and J genes are TRBV27 and TRBJ2-1, with TRBD1 as a possible D gene (6 bases). Sequences were derived from bone marrow, sampled less than 130 days after intestinal transplantation. The clonotype originates from a human patient who received an intestinal transplant, so some T cells may come from the graft donor. CDR3 amino acids: CASGSTGSEQFF. In nucleotides, the CDR3 is TGTGCCAGCGGGTCAACAGGGAGTGAGCAGTTCTTC.